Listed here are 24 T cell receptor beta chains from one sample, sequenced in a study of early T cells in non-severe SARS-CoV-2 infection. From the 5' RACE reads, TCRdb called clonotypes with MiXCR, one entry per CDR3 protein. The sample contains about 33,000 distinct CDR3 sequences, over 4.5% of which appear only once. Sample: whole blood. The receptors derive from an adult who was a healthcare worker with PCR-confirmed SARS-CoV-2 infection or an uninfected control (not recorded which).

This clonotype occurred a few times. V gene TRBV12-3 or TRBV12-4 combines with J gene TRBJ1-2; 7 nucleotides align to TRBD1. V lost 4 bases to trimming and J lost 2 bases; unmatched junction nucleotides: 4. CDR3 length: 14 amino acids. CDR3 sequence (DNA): TGTGCCAGCAGTTACGGGACAGCCAACTATGGCTACACCTTC. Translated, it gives CASSYGTANYGYTF.

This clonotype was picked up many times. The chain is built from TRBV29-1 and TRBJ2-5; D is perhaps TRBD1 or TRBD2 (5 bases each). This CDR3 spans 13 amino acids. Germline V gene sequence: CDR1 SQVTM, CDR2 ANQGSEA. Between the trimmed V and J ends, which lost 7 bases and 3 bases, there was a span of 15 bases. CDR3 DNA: TGCAGCGGGGCCGGGACGGCTAAAGAGACCCAGTACTTC. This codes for CSGAGTAKETQYF.

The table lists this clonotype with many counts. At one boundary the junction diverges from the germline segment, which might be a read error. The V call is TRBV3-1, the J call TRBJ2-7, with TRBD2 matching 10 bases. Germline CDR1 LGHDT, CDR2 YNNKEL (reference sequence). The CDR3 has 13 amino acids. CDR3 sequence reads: CASSQVPGTSESF. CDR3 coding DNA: TGTGCCAGCAGCCAGGTTCCCGGGACTAGCGAAAGCTTC.

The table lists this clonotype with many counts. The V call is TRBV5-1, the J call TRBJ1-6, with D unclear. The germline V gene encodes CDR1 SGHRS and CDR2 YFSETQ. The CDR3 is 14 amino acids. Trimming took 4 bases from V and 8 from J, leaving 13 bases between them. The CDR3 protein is CASSQSGGHSPLHF. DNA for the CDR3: TGCGCCAGCAGCCAGTCGGGAGGGCATTCACCCCTCCACTTT.

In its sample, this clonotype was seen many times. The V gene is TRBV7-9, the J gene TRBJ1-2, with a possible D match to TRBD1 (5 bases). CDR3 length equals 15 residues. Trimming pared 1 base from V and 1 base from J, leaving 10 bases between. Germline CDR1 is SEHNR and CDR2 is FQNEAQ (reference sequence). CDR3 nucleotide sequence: TGTGCCAGCAGCTTAGAGGCCAGGGTTAACTATGGCTACACCTTC. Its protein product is CASSLEARVNYGYTF.

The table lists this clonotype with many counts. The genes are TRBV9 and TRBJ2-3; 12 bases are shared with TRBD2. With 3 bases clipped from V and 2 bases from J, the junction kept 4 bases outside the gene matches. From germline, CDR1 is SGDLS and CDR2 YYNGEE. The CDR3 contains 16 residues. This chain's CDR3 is CASSALAGGPTDTQYF. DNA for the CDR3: TGTGCCAGCAGCGCCCTAGCGGGGGGGCCCACAGATACGCAGTATTTT.

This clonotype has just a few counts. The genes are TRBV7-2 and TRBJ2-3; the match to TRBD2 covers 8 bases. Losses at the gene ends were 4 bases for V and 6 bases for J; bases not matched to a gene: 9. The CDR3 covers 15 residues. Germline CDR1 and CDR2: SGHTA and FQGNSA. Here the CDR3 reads CASSYRGLGRDTQYF. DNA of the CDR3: TGTGCCAGCAGCTATAGGGGACTAGGAAGGGATACGCAGTATTTT. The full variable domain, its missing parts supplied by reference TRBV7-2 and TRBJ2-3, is GAGVSQSPSNKVTEKGKDVELRCDPISGHTALYWYRQSLGQGLEFLIYFQGNSAPDKSGLPSDRFSAERTGGSVSTLTIQRTQQEDSAVYLCASSYRGLGRDTQYFGPGTRLTVL.

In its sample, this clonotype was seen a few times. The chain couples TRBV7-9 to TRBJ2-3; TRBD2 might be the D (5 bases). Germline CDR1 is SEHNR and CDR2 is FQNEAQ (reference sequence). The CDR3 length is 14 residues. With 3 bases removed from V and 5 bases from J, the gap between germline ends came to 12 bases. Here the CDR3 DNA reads TGTGCCAGCAGCTTCCAACTAGGCATAGATACGCAGTATTTT. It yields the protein CASSFQLGIDTQYF.

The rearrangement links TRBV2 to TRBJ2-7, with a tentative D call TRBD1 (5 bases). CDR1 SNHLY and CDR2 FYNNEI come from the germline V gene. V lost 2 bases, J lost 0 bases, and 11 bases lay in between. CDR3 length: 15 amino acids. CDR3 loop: CASSESRGSSYEQYF. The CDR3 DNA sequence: TGTGCCAGCAGTGAATCAAGGGGAAGCTCCTACGAGCAGTACTTC.

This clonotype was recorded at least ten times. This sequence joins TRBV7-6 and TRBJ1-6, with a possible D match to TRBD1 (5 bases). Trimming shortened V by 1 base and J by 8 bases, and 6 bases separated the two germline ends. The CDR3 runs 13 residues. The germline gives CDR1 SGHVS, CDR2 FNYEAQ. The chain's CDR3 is CASSLVQDSPLHF. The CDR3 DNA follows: TGTGCCAGCAGCTTAGTACAGGATTCACCCCTCCACTTT.

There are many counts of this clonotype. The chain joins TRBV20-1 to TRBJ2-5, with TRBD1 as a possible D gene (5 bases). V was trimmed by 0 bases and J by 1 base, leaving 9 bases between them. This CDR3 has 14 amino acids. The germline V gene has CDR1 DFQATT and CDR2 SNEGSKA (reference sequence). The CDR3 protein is CSARDQGRQETQYF. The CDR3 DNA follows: TGCAGTGCTAGAGACCAGGGCCGCCAAGAGACCCAGTACTTC.

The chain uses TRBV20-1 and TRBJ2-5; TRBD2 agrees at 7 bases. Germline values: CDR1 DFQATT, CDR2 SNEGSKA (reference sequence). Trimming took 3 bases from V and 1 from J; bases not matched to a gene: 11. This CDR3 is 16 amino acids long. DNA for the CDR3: TGCAGTGCTAGCCCCCTTACGTCGGGGGGCCAAGAGACCCAGTACTTC. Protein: CSASPLTSGGQETQYF.

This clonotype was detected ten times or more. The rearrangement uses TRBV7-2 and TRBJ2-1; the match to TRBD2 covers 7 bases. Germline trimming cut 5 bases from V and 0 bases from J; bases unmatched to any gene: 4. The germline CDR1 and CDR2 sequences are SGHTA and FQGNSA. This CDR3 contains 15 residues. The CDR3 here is CASSQGGSSYNEQFF. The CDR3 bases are TGTGCCAGCAGCCAGGGAGGGAGCTCCTACAATGAGCAGTTCTTC.

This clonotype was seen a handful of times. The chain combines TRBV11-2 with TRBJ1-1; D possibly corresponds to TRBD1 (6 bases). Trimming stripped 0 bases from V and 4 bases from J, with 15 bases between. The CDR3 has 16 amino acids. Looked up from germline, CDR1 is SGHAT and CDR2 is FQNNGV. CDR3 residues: CASSLDRGSFGTEAFF. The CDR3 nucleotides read TGTGCCAGCAGCTTAGACAGGGGTAGTTTTGGCACTGAAGCTTTCTTT. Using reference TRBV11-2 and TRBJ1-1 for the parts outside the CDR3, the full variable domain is EAGVAQSPRYKIIEKRQSVAFWCNPISGHATLYWYQQILGQGPKLLIQFQNNGVVDDSQLPKDRFSAERLKGVDSTLKIQPAKLEDSAVYLCASSLDRGSFGTEAFFGQGTRLTVV.

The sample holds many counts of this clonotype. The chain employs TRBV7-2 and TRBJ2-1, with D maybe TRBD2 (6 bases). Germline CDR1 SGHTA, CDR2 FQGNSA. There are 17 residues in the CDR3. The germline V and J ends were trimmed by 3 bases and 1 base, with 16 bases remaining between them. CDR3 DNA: TGTGCCAGCAGCTTGGTTGGCGGGGCCTATTCCTACAATGAGCAGTTCTTC. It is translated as CASSLVGGAYSYNEQFF.

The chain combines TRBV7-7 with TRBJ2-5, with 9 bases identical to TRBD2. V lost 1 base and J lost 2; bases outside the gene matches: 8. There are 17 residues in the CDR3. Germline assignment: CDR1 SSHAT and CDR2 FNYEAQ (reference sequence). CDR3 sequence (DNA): TGTGCCAGCAGCTTAGTGGGTAGCGGGGGAGGACAAGAGACCCAGTACTTC. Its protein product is CASSLVGSGGGQETQYF.

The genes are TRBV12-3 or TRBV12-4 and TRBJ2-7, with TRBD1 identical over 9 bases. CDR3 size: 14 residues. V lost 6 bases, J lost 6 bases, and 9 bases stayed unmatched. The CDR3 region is CASRGRDRAGEQYF. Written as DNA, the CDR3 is TGTGCCAGCAGAGGCCGGGACAGGGCAGGCGAGCAGTACTTC.

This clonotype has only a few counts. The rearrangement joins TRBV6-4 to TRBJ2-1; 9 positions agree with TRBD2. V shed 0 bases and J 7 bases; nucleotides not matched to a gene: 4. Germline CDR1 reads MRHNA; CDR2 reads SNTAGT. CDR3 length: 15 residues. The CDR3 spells CASSDSDSGGNEQFF. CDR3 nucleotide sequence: TGTGCCAGCAGTGACTCGGATAGCGGGGGTAATGAGCAGTTCTTC.

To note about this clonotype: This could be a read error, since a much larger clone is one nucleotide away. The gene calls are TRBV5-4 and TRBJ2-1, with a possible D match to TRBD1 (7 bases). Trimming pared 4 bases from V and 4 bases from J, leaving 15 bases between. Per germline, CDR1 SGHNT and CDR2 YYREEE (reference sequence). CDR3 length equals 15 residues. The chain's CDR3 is CASSPQGGWYNEQFF. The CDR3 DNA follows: TGTGCCAGCAGCCCCCAGGGGGGCTGGTACAATGAGCAGTTCTTC.

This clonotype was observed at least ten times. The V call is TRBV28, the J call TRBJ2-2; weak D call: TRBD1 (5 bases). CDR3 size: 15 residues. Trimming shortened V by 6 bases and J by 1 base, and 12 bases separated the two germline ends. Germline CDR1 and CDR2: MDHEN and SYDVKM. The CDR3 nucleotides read TGTGCCAGCAGGCCCCAGGGTAGGAACACCGGGGAGCTGTTTTTT. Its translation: CASRPQGRNTGELFF.

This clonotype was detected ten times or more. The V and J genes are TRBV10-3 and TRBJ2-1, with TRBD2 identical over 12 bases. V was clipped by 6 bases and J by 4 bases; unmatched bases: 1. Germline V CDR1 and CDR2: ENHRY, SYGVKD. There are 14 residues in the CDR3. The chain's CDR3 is CAISLAGGYNEQFF. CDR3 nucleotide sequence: TGTGCCATCAGCCTAGCGGGGGGGTACAATGAGCAGTTCTTC.

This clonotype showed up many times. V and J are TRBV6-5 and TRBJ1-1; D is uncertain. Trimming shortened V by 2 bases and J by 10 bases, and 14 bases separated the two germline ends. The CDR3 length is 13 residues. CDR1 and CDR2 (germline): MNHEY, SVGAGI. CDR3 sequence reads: CASSYNLNNLAFF. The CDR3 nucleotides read TGTGCCAGCAGTTACAACCTGAATAACTTAGCTTTCTTT.

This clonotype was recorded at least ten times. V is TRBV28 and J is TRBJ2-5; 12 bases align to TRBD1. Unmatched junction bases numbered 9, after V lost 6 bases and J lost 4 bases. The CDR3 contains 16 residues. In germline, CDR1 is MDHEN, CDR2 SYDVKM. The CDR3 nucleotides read TGTGCCAGCAGCCCCTCCGGGACAGGGGGCGTAGAGACCCAGTACTTC. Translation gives CASSPSGTGGVETQYF. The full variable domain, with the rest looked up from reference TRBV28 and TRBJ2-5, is DVKVTQSSRYLVKRTGEKVFLECVQDMDHENMFWYRQDPGLGLRLIYFSYDVKMKEKGDIPEGYSVSREKKERFSLILESASTNQTSMYLCASSPSGTGGVETQYFGPGTRLLVL.

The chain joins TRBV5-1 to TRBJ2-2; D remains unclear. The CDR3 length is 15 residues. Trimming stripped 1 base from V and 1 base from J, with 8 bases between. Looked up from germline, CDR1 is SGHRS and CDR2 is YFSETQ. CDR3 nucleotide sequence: TGCGCCAGCAGCTTGCTACCTGAGAACACCGGGGAGCTGTTTTTT. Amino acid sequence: CASSLLPENTGELFF. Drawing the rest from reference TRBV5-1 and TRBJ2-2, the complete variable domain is KAGVTQTPRYLIKTRGQQVTLSCSPISGHRSVSWYQQTPGQGLQFLFEYFSETQRNKGNFPGRFSGRQFSNSRSEMNVSTLELGDSALYLCASSLLPENTGELFFGEGSRLTVL.